These 14 T cell receptor beta chains were all obtained from the same sample, sequenced in a study of blood T cell repertoires in COVID-19. Here immunoSEQ multiplex PCR was the method, and the copy in TCRdb shows in-frame clones only, minus some. Seen here are about 250,000 clones, 83% observed once, and the top ten hold roughly 5.5%. The specimen was peripheral blood. All receptors come from a human donor in a cohort sampled during active COVID-19.

The J gene is TRBJ2-2, the V gene TRBV2; weak D call: TRBD1 (5 bases). Germline CDR1 SNHLY, CDR2 FYNNEI. This CDR3 has 13 residues. Trimming removed 6 bases at V and 4 bases at J, with 9 bases between. This CDR3 reads CASRPGITGELFF. The CDR3, as DNA: TGTGCCAGCAGACCAGGGATCACCGGGGAGCTGTTTTTT.

The chain combines TRBV2 with TRBJ2-5, with 9 bases that match TRBD1. The junction had 8 bases not matched to a gene; V was cut back by 7 bases and J by 2 bases. Germline CDR1 and CDR2: SNHLY and FYNNEI. This CDR3 region has 15 residues. As DNA, the CDR3 is TGTGCCAGCATCCTCCGGGACAGGGTACAAGAGACCCAGTACTTC. Protein sequence: CASILRDRVQETQYF.

In its sample, this clone was seen once. V usage is TRBV25-1 and J usage is TRBJ1-1; 8 nucleotides align to TRBD1. J gave up 6 bases and V 4 bases, and 7 bases lay outside the gene matches. Germline V lookup: CDR1 MGHDK, CDR2 SYGVNS. The CDR3 sequence is 14 residues long. DNA for the CDR3: TGTGCCAGCAGTGTAGCAGGGGGCCTCGCTGAAGCTTTCTTT. Amino acids: CASSVAGGLAEAFF.

The chain is built from TRBV29-1 and TRBJ2-1, with 14 positions matching TRBD2. Per germline, CDR1 SQVTM and CDR2 ANQGSEA. V shed 6 bases, J shed 6 bases, and the junction held 1 base outside the gene matches. This CDR3 comprises 13 residues. The CDR3 region is CSVGLAGGNEQFF. The CDR3 bases are TGCAGCGTCGGACTAGCGGGGGGCAATGAGCAGTTCTTC.

The chain is built from TRBV18 and TRBJ2-1, with TRBD2 matching 10 bases. Germline assignment: CDR1 KGHSH and CDR2 LQKENI. The CDR3 runs to 20 residues. V shed 0 bases, J shed 0 bases, and the junction held 11 bases outside the gene matches. The CDR3 sequence: CASSPPLNSGGYSSYNEQFF. The CDR3 DNA follows: TGTGCCAGCTCACCACCGCTGAATAGCGGGGGGTATAGCTCCTACAATGAGCAGTTCTTC. Filled out from reference TRBV18 and TRBJ2-1, the complete variable domain reads NAGVMQNPRHLVRRRGQEARLRCSPMKGHSHVYWYRQLPEEGLKFMVYLQKENIIDESGMPKERFSAEFPKEGPSILRIQQVVRGDSAAYFCASSPPLNSGGYSSYNEQFFGPGTRLTVL.

Remarks on this clone: This CDR3 is also generated by other DNA sequences in the sample. The J gene is TRBJ1-5, the V gene TRBV18; D perhaps matches TRBD1 (6 bases). Germline CDR1 KGHSH, CDR2 LQKENI. This CDR3 spans 14 amino acids. Between the trimmed V and J ends, which lost 3 bases and 4 bases, there was a span of 10 bases. CDR3 in amino acids: CASSPTGLNQPQHF. CDR3 in DNA: TGTGCCAGCTCACCTACAGGGCTTAATCAGCCCCAGCATTTT.

CDR3 DNA: TGCGCCAGCAGCCAAGATTCAGGCCAGAACACTGAAGCTTTCTTT. Its protein is CASSQDSGQNTEAFF. This chain links TRBV4-1 with TRBJ1-1; D call uncertain. V was clipped by 0 bases and J by 1 base, with 9 bases between them. The CDR3 spans 15 residues. Germline CDR1 MGHRA, CDR2 YSYEKL.

The CDR3 spells CASSYKGGETEAFF. CDR3 bases: TGTGCCAGCAGTTACAAGGGGGGGGAGACTGAAGCTTTCTTT. V and J are TRBV6-5 and TRBJ1-1; TRBD1 is a possible D gene (6 bases). V shed 2 bases and J shed 5 bases, with 12 bases lying between them. CDR3 length equals 14 residues. Per germline, CDR1 MNHEY and CDR2 SVGAGI.

The chain employs TRBV28 and TRBJ1-1; 10 nucleotides agree with TRBD1. In germline, CDR1 is MDHEN, CDR2 SYDVKM. Trimming removed 3 bases from V and 3 bases from J; junction bases left unmatched: 7. CDR3 length: 16 residues. CDR3 nucleotide sequence: TGTGCCAGCAGTTTTCATGGGACAGGGGTTGACACTGAAGCTTTCTTT. This encodes CASSFHGTGVDTEAFF.

The chain uses TRBV6-5 and TRBJ2-5; D might be TRBD1 (5 bases). Germline V lookup: CDR1 MNHEY, CDR2 SVGAGI. The CDR3 runs 14 residues. The ends were cut back, 4 bases at V and 5 bases at J, with 14 bases in the middle. Here the CDR3 reads CASSSDRGPETQYF. The CDR3 DNA is TGTGCCAGCAGTTCCGATAGGGGCCCGGAGACCCAGTACTTC.

CDR3 loop: CASSQGTGLGNTIYF. Here the CDR3 DNA reads TGTGCCAGCAGCCAAGGAACAGGGCTGGGAAACACCATATATTTT. The chain joins TRBV3-1 (or the pseudogene TRBV3-2) to TRBJ1-3; possibly TRBD1 for D (6 bases). Germline CDR1 LGHDT, CDR2 YNNKEL (reference sequence). The CDR3 spans 15 residues. V dropped 1 base and J dropped 4 bases, with 11 bases sitting between them.

The chain employs TRBV3-1 (or the pseudogene TRBV3-2) and TRBJ1-2; TRBD1 aligns across 8 bases. This CDR3 has 17 residues. Trimming at V came to 1 base and at J to 5 bases, leaving 12 bases not matched to a gene. Germline CDR1 LGHDT, CDR2 YNNKEL (reference sequence). In DNA, the CDR3 is TGTGCCAGCAGCCAAGGCACCGGGACAGGCAATTTATATGGCTACACCTTC. Protein sequence: CASSQGTGTGNLYGYTF.

The rearrangement joins TRBV18 to TRBJ2-1, with D maybe TRBD1 (6 bases). CDR1 and CDR2 (germline): KGHSH, LQKENI. CDR3 size: 12 residues. V was pared by 1 base and J by 10 bases, with 8 bases between. CDR3: CASSPLTGEQFF. Written as DNA, the CDR3 is TGTGCCAGCTCACCACTTACAGGGGAGCAGTTCTTC.

This chain connects TRBV5-1 to TRBJ1-2, with D possibly TRBD1 on 6 matching bases. Per germline, CDR1 SGHRS and CDR2 YFSETQ. V was shortened by 4 bases and J by 4 bases, with 11 bases between the two germline ends. The CDR3 has 13 residues. The CDR3 DNA sequence: TGCGCCAGCAGCCCCGGACAGACCTATGGCTACACCTTC. It is translated as CASSPGQTYGYTF.